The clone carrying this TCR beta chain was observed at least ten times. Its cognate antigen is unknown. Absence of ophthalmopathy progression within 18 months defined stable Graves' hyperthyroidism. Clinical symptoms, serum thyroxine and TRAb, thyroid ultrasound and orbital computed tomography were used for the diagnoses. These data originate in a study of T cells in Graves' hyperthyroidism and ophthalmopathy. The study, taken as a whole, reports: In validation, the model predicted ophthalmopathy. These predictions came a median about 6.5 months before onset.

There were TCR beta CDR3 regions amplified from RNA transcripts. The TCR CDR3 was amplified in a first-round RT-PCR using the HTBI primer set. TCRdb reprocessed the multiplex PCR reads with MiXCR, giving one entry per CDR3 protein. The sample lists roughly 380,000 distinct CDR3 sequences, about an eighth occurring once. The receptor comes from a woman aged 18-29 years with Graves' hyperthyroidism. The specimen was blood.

This CDR3 is CASRERGHTDTQYF. Here the CDR3 DNA reads TGTGCCAGCAGAGAAAGGGGCCACACAGATACGCAGTATTTT. The gene calls are TRBV28 and TRBJ2-3, with D perhaps TRBD1 (5 bases). Germline V lookup: CDR1 MDHEN, CDR2 SYDVKM. V was shortened by 6 bases and J by 2 bases, with 12 bases between the two germline ends. The CDR3 covers 14 residues.